The rows below give T cell receptor beta chains drawn from one sample of a study of blood T cell repertoires in COVID-19. Profiling relied on immunoSEQ multiplex PCR, and the TCRdb table lists in-frame clones only, not all of them. This sample has around 480,000 clones, with about 90% found just once. Sequenced: PBMCs or T cells enriched from blood (not recorded which). The receptors stem from a woman aged 18-29 years who had recovered from COVID-19. CDR3s include the opening cysteine and the closing phenylalanine or tryptophan. A D gene is named only where the DNA matches it firmly. Clone size appears in some rows only: once, few, many, or a class for an expanded clone.

TRBJ1-6 | TRBD1 | - | TRBV5-6 | CASSLADRGNSPLHF | TGTGCCAGCAGCTTGGCGGACAGGGGGAATTCACCCCTCCACTTT
TRBJ1-6 | - | - | TRBV5-5 | CASSLVTIGDSPLHF | TGTGCCAGCAGCTTGGTCACTATAGGAGATTCACCCCTCCACTTT
TRBJ1-1 | TRBD1 | - | TRBV5-1 | CASSQINYRGSVKTEAFF | TGCGCCAGCAGCCAAATAAACTACAGGGGGAGCGTGAAGACTGAAGCTTTCTTT
TRBJ2-1 | - | few | TRBV5-6 | CASRPLGGPFYNEQFF | TGTGCCAGCAGGCCCTTAGGGGGTCCATTCTACAATGAGCAGTTCTTC
TRBJ2-3 | - | - | TRBV5-4 | CASSLAPQVGHSTDTQYF | TGTGCCAGCAGCTTGGCACCACAGGTGGGACATTCCACAGATACGCAGTATTTT
TRBJ2-1 | - | - | TRBV11-2 | CASTSSPGVLRYEQFF | TGTGCCAGCACGTCCTCCCCCGGGGTGTTGAGGTATGAGCAGTTCTTC
TRBJ2-7 | - | - | TRBV6-5 | CASSYSSSSTNEQYF | TGTGCCAGCAGTTACTCGTCCTCTAGCACTAACGAGCAGTACTTC
TRBJ1-1 | TRBD1 | - | TRBV5-8 | CASSFETGGGWEAFF | TGTGCCAGCAGCTTCGAGACAGGGGGCGGCTGGGAAGCTTTCTTT
TRBJ2-7 | - | - | TRBV11-2 | CASSAPVNYPYEQYF | TGTGCCAGCAGCGCCCCTGTCAACTATCCCTACGAGCAGTACTTC
TRBJ2-6 | - | - | TRBV6-1 | CASSKEGGPLSGANVLTF | TGTGCCAGCAGTAAAGAAGGGGGTCCCCTCTCTGGGGCCAACGTCCTGACTTTC
TRBJ1-4 | - | few | TRBV9 | CASSATNEKLFF | TGTGCCAGTTCTGCAACTAATGAAAAACTGTTTTTT
TRBJ2-7 | - | - | TRBV5-5 | CASSLQGTNSYEQYF | TGTGCCAGCAGCTTGCAGGGGACAAACTCCTACGAGCAGTACTTC
TRBJ1-5 | TRBD1 | few | TRBV12-5 | CASGLTQGGAGEQPQHF | TGTGCTAGTGGTTTGACTCAAGGGGGCGCGGGTGAGCAGCCCCAGCATTTT
TRBJ2-5 | - | - | TRBV7-9 | CASSSNKETQYF | TGTGCCAGCAGCTCTAATAAAGAGACCCAGTACTTC
TRBJ1-1 | TRBD1 | - | TRBV29-1 | CSAQMDRGTEAFF | TGCAGCGCCCAAATGGACAGGGGAACTGAAGCTTTCTTT
TRBJ1-3 | TRBD1 | few | TRBV18 | CASSPPGGTGGSRGNTIYF | TGTGCCAGCTCACCACCGGGTGGAACAGGGGGGTCGCGAGGAAACACCATATATTTT
TRBJ2-1 | - | - | TRBV12-2 | CASRHPSLSGTSGETAGEQFF | TGTGCAAGTCGCCACCCATCGCTTTCCGGGACTAGCGGGGAAACAGCGGGGGAGCAGTTCTTC
TRBJ1-6 | - | - | TRBV5-1 | CASSLWTDSLNSPLHF | TGCGCCAGCAGCCTTTGGACAGATTCCTTAAATTCACCCCTCCACTTT
TRBJ1-4 | - | - | TRBV30 | CAWRAGGSKEKLFF | TGTGCCTGGAGGGCCGGGGGTTCTAAAGAAAAACTGTTTTTT
TRBJ2-2 | - | - | TRBV11-2 | CASSLDPGAGELFF | TGTGCCAGCAGCTTAGATCCAGGGGCCGGGGAGCTGTTTTTT
TRBJ1-2 | - | - | TRBV7-8 | CASSLAGAEGYTF | TGTGCCAGCAGCTTAGCGGGGGCCGAGGGCTACACCTTC
TRBJ2-2 | TRBD2 | - | TRBV11-2 | CASSPRPLTSGTGELFF | TGTGCCAGCAGCCCTCGCCCGCTTACTAGCGGCACCGGGGAGCTGTTTTTT
TRBJ2-2 | TRBD1 | - | TRBV6-4 | CASSRAAGTGTTGELFF | TGTGCCAGCAGTCGGGCAGCCGGGACAGGGACCACCGGGGAGCTGTTTTTT
TRBJ1-4 | - | - | TRBV30 | CAWGNHRGLNEKLFF | TGTGCCTGGGGTAACCACCGGGGACTTAATGAAAAACTGTTTTTT
TRBJ1-1 | - | - | TRBV19 | CASSIGGRLGAAFF | TGTGCCAGTAGTATAGGCGGCCGCCTAGGTGCAGCTTTCTTT
TRBJ2-7 | - | - | TRBV3-1/TRBV3-2 | CASSQNSEQYF | TGTGCCAGCAGCCAGAACAGCGAGCAGTACTTC
TRBJ2-5 | - | once | TRBV29-1 | CSVEKGWGLQETQYF | TGCAGCGTTGAAAAAGGCTGGGGGCTCCAAGAGACCCAGTACTTC
TRBJ2-7 | - | - | TRBV6-5 | CASSRGRQQYF | TGTGCCAGCAGCCGCGGCCGTCAGCAGTACTTC
TRBJ1-5 | - | - | TRBV20-1 | CSASRGGPESNQPQHF | TGCAGTGCTAGTAGGGGAGGGCCTGAGAGCAATCAGCCCCAGCATTTT
TRBJ2-5 | - | - | TRBV28 | CASSPPGLSFNPPETQYF | TGTGCCAGCAGTCCACCTGGACTCTCCTTTAATCCCCCGGAGACCCAGTACTTC
TRBJ2-7 | TRBD2 | once | TRBV6-6 | CASSYSAGGGAYEQYF | TGTGCCAGCAGTTACTCGGCTGGCGGGGGGGCGTACGAGCAGTACTTC
TRBJ1-2 | TRBD1 | - | TRBV30 | CAWSGPGTGEFHYGYTF | TGTGCCTGGAGCGGTCCCGGGACAGGGGAGTTTCACTATGGCTACACCTTC
TRBJ1-5 | - | few | TRBV3-1/TRBV3-2 | CASSQKGAGQPQHF | TGTGCCAGCAGCCAAAAGGGAGCTGGACAGCCCCAGCATTTT